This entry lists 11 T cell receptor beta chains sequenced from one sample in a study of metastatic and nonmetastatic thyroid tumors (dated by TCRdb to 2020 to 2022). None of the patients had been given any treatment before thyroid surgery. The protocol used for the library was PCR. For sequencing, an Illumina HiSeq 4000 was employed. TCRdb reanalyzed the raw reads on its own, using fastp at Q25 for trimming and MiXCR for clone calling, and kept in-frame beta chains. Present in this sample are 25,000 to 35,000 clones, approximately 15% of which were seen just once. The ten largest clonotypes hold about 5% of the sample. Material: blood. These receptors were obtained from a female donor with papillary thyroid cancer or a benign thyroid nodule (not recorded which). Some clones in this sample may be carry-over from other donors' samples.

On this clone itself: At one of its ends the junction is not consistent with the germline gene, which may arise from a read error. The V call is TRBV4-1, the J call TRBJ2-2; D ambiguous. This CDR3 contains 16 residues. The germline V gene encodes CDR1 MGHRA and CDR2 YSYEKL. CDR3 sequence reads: CASSQSVTTNTGELFF. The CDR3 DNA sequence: TGTGCCAGCAGCCAATCCGTGACAACAAACACCGGGGAGCTGTTTTTT.

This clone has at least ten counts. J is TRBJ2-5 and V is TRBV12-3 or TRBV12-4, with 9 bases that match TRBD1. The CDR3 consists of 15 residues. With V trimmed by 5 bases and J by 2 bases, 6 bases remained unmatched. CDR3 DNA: TGTGCCAGCAGTGGCCGGGACAGGGAACAAGAGACCCAGTACTTC. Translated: CASSGRDREQETQYF.

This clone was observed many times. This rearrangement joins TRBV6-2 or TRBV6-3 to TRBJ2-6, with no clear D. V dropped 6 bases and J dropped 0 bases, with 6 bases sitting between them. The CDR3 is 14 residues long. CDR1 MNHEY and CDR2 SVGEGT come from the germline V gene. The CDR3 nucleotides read TGTGCCAGCAGCCTTATCTCTGGGGCCAACGTCCTGACTTTC. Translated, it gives CASSLISGANVLTF.

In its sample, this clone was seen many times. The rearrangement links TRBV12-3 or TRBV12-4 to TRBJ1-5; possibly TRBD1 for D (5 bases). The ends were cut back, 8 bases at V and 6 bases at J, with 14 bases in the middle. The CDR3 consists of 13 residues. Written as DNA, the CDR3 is TGTGCCAGCGGATTCGGGGGAGTTCAGCCCCAGCATTTT. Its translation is CASGFGGVQPQHF.

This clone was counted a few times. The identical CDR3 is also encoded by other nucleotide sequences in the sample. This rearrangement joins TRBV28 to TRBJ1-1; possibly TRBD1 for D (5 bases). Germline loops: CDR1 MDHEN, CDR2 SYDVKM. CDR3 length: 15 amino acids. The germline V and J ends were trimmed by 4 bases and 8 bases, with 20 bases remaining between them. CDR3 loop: CASSSYGGGRVEAFF. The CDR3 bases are TGTGCCAGCAGTTCCTACGGTGGGGGACGCGTGGAAGCTTTCTTT. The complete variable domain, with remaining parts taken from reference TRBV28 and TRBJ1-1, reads DVKVTQSSRYLVKRTGEKVFLECVQDMDHENMFWYRQDPGLGLRLIYFSYDVKMKEKGDIPEGYSVSREKKERFSLILESASTNQTSMYLCASSSYGGGRVEAFFGQGTRLTVV.

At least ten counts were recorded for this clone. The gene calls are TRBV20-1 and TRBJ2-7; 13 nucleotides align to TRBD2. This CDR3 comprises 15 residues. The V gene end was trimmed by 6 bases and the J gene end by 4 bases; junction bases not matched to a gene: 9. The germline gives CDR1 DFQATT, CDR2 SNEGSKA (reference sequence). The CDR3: CSAHITSGRVYEQYF. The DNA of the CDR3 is TGCAGTGCCCACATAACTAGCGGGAGGGTGTACGAGCAGTACTTC.

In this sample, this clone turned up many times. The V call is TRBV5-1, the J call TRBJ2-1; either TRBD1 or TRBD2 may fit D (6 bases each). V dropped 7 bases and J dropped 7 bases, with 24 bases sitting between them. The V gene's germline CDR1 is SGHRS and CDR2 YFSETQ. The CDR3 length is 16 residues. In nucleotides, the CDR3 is TGCGCCAGCCGCTCCCCCGGGGGCCGGGCTTGGAATGAGCAGTTCTTC. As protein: CASRSPGGRAWNEQFF.

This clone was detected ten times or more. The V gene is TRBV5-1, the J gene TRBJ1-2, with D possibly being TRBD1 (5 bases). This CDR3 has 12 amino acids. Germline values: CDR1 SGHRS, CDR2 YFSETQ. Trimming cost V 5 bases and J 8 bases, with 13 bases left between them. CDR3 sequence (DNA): TGCGCCAGCAGAGTGGTGGGGGAAGGCTACACCTTC. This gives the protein CASRVVGEGYTF.

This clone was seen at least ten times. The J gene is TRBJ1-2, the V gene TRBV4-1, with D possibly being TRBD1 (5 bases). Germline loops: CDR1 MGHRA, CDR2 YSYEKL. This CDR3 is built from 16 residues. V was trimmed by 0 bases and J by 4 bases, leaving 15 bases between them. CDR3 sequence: CASSQDEGPAPYGYTF. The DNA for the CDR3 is TGCGCCAGCAGCCAAGATGAGGGGCCGGCTCCCTATGGCTACACCTTC.

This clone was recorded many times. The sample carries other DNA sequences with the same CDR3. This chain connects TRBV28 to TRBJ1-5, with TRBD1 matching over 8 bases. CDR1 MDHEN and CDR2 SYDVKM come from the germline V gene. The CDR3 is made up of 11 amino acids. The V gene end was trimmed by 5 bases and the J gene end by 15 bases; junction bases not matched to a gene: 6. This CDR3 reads CASSQRTGWHF. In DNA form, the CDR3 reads TGTGCCAGCAGTCAAAGGACAGGGTGGCATTTT.

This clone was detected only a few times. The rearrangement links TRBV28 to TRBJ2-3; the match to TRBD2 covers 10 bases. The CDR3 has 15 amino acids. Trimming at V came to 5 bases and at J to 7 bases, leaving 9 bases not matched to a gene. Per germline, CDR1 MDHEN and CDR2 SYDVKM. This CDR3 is CASSLAGALRNTQYF. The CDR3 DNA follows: TGTGCCAGCAGTCTAGCGGGGGCATTGCGTAATACGCAGTATTTT.